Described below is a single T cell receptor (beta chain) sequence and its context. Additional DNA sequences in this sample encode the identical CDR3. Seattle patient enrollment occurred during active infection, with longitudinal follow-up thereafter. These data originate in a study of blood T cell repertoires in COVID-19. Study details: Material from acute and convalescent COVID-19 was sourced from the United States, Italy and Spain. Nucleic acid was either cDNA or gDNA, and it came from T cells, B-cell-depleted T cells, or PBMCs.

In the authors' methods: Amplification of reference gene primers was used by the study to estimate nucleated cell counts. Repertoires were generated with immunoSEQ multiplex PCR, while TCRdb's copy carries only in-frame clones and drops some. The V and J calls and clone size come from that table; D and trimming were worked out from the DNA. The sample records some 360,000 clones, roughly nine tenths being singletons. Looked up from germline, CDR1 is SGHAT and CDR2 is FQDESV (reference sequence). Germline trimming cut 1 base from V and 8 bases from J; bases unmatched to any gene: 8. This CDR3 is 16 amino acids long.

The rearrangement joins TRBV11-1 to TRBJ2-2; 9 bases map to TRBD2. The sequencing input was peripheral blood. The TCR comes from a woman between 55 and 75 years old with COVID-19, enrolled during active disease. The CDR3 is CASSLELAGPTGELFF. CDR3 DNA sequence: TGTGCCAGCAGCTTAGAGCTAGCGGGACCCACTGGGGAGCTGTTTTTT.